This T cell receptor beta chain was sequenced in a study of blood T cell repertoires in COVID-19. Data came from immunoSEQ multiplex PCR; TCRdb stores just in-frame clones and leaves some out. The top ten clones hold 1% to 1.3% of a sample with some 420,000 clones, approximately 90% of them seen once. Germline-derived CDR1 and CDR2 are SGHRS and YFSETQ. This CDR3 comprises 16 residues. V lost 1 base, J lost 6 bases, and 16 bases lay in between. This sequence joins TRBV5-1 and TRBJ2-2; the D is unclear. The sequenced material came from PBMCs or T cells enriched from blood (not recorded which). The receptor was derived from a man under 40 who had recovered from COVID-19. CDR3 bases: TGCGCCAGCAGCTTGACAACTCCGATGACATCCGGGGAGCTGTTTTTT. This codes for CASSLTTPMTSGELFF. Drawing the rest from reference TRBV5-1 and TRBJ2-2, the complete variable domain is KAGVTQTPRYLIKTRGQQVTLSCSPISGHRSVSWYQQTPGQGLQFLFEYFSETQRNKGNFPGRFSGRQFSNSRSEMNVSTLELGDSALYLCASSLTTPMTSGELFFGEGSRLTVL.